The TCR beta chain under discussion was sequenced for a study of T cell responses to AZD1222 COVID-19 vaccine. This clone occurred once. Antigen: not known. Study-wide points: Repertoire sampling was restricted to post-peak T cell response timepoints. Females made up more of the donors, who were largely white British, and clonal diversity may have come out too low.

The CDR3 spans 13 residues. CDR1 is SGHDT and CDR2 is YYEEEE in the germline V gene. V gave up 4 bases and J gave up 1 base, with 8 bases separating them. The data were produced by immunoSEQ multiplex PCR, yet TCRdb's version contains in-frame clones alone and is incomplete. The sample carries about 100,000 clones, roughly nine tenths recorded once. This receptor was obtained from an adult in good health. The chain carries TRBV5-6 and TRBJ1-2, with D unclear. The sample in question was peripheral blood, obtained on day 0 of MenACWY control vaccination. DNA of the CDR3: TGTGCCAGCAGCACAATCGGTAACTATGGCTACACCTTC. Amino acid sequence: CASSTIGNYGYTF.